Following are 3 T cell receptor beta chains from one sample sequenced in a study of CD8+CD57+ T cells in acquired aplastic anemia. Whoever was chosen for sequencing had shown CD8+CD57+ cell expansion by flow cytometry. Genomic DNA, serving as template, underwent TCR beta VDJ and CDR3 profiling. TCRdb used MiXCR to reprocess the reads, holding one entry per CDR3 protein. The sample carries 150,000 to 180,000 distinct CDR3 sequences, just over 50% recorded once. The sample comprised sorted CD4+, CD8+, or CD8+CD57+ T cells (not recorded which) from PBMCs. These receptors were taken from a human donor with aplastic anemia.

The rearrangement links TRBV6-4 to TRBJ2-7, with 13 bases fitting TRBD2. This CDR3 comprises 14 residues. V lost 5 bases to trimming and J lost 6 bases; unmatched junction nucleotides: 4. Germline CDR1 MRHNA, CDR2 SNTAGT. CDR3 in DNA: TGTGCCAGCAGTCGGACTAGCGGGGGAGTCGAGCAGTACTTC. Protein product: CASSRTSGGVEQYF.

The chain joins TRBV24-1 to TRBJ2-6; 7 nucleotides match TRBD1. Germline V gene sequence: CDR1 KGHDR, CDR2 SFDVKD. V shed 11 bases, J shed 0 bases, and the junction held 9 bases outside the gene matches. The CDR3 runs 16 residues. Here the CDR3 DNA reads TGTGCCATCGGACAGGATACCTACTCTGGGGCCAACGTCCTGACTTTC. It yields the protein CAIGQDTYSGANVLTF.

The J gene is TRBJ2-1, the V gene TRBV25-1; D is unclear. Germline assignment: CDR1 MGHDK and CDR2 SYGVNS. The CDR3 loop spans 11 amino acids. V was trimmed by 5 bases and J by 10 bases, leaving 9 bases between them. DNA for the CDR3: TGTGCCAGCAGTTCGCACGGAGAGCAGTTCTTC. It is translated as CASSSHGEQFF. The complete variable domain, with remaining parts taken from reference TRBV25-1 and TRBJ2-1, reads EADIYQTPRYLVIGTGKKITLECSQTMGHDKMYWYQQDPGMELHLIHYSYGVNSTEKGDLSSESTVSRIRTEHFPLTLESARPSHTSQYLCASSSHGEQFFGPGTRLTVL.